Listed here are 2 T cell receptor beta chains from one sample, sequenced in a study of beta chain features in type 1 diabetes (dated by TCRdb to 2016 to 2018). Library construction relied on the immunoSEQ multiplex PCR assay. The entire isolated RNA was reverse transcribed using the High Capacity cDNA Reverse Transcription Kit, and thus expressed TCRB transcripts were sequenced. Imported from immuneACCESS, the table was reduced by TCRdb to in-frame sequences with V and J called. These copies leave out some clones; in studies compared against another copy, an unresolved V gene accounts for under half, and the cause of the remainder is not known. Counted in this sample were hundreds of thousands of clones; about 71% of them appeared once. Around 0.05% of the sample rests with the top ten. The sequenced material came from naive CD4+ T cells from blood. Explained via the paper, the cell subset or site label denotes: true naive CD4+ T cells. The receptors here all came from a man under 40 in good health.

The V call is TRBV9, the J call TRBJ2-1, with D perhaps matching TRBD2 (6 bases). The V gene's germline CDR1 is SGDLS and CDR2 YYNGEE. With 0 bases removed from V and 0 bases from J, the gap between germline ends came to 10 bases. The CDR3 loop spans 16 amino acids. The CDR3 region has the DNA TGTGCCAGCAGCGTAGTAGGAGGGGTCTCCTACAATGAGCAGTTCTTC. Protein product: CASSVVGGVSYNEQFF. Combining the CDR3 with reference TRBV9 and TRBJ2-1 gives the whole variable domain DSGVTQTPKHLITATGQRVTLRCSPRSGDLSVYWYQQSLDQGLQFLIQYYNGEERAKGNILERFSAQQFPDLHSELNLSSLELGDSALYFCASSVVGGVSYNEQFFGPGTRLTVL.

V and J are TRBV5-4 and TRBJ2-7; 8 nucleotides match TRBD2. The CDR3 is 15 amino acids. Germline lookup yields CDR1 SGHNT and CDR2 YYREEE (reference sequence). Trimming removed 3 bases from V and 3 bases from J; junction bases left unmatched: 8. DNA of the CDR3: TGTGCCAGCAGCTCCCCCTCGGGAGGGTTCTACGAGCAGTACTTC. It yields the protein CASSSPSGGFYEQYF.